The 8 T cell receptor beta chains in this list originate from one sample, sequenced in a study of T cell responses to AZD1222 COVID-19 vaccine (dated by TCRdb to 2020 to 2022). The library was built by means of the immunoSEQ multiplex PCR assay. This is the immuneACCESS table as TCRdb keeps it, with only in-frame sequences that have V and J called. A part of the clones is gone; compared with another copy, unresolved V genes explain less than half, and the rest is unexplained. The sample contains tens of thousands of clones, approximately 88% of them found a single time. The ten largest make up roughly 14% of the sample. The sample's time point label, in plain terms: baseline before first vaccination. Sequences were derived from peripheral blood, sampled on day 0 of AZD1222 vaccination. These TCRs come from an adult in good health.

The chain carries TRBV2 and TRBJ2-1, with TRBD2 matching 7 bases. With V trimmed by 5 bases and J by 10 bases, 5 bases remained unmatched. The CDR3 extends over 12 amino acids. CDR1 is SNHLY, CDR2 FYNNEI, per germline. In nucleotides, the CDR3 is TGTGCCAGCAGTTCCGAGCGGGGCGAGCAGTTCTTC. Residues: CASSSERGEQFF.

Regarding this clone: The sample carries other DNA sequences with the same CDR3. The rearrangement joins TRBV3-1 (or the pseudogene TRBV3-2) to TRBJ2-7; 8 bases match TRBD2. The CDR3 extends over 14 amino acids. Germline V gene data show CDR1 as LGHDT and CDR2 as YNNKEL (reference sequence). J lost 2 bases, V lost 4 bases, and 4 bases had no gene match. CDR3 sequence: CASSPRGGTYEQYF. The CDR3 DNA reads TGTGCCAGCAGCCCACGGGGGGGGACCTACGAGCAGTACTTC.

V gene TRBV7-2 combines with J gene TRBJ1-5, with D perhaps matching TRBD1 (5 bases). Deletions cut 0 bases from V and 5 bases from J, with 8 bases between. The CDR3 extends over 14 amino acids. Germline V gene sequence: CDR1 SGHTA, CDR2 FQGNSA. CDR3 nucleotides: TGTGCCAGCAGCTTAGCGTCAGGGTATCAGCCCCAGCATTTT. Encoded protein: CASSLASGYQPQHF.

The rearrangement uses TRBV10-3 and TRBJ2-7, with a tentative D call TRBD2 (5 bases). V lost 3 bases, J lost 3 bases, and 18 bases lay in between. This CDR3 has 16 residues. Germline V gene data show CDR1 as ENHRY and CDR2 as SYGVKD. The DNA for the CDR3 is TGTGCCATCAGTGAAGGGTCGGGATTAGAAGGCTACGAGCAGTACTTC. Its protein product is CAISEGSGLEGYEQYF.

This chain joins TRBV5-6 and TRBJ1-3; weak D call: TRBD1 (5 bases). V lost 1 base and J 0 bases, leaving 8 bases between the germline ends. Germline CDR1 is SGHDT and CDR2 is YYEEEE. CDR3 length: 15 residues. CDR3 amino acids: CASSLKGHSGNTIYF. The DNA for the CDR3 is TGTGCCAGCAGCTTGAAAGGACACTCTGGAAACACCATATATTTT.

In DNA form, the CDR3 reads TGTGCCAGCAGCGGGAGACAGGGAGGAAAACTGTTTTTT. This gives the protein CASSGRQGGKLFF. The chain employs TRBV9 and TRBJ1-4, with 7 bases fitting TRBD1. V was pared by 3 bases and J by 10 bases, with 6 bases of the junction left unmatched. CDR1 and CDR2 from the germline V gene are SGDLS and YYNGEE. This CDR3 spans 13 amino acids.

This clone appeared a single time. The rearrangement links TRBV25-1 to TRBJ1-6; D not resolved. Trimming left V 2 bases short and J 0 bases short, with 5 bases between. The CDR3 contains 15 residues. Germline CDR1 reads MGHDK; CDR2 reads SYGVNS. The CDR3 DNA sequence: TGTGCCAGCAGTGAACTGAGCTCCTATAATTCACCCCTCCACTTT. This codes for CASSELSSYNSPLHF.

V is TRBV21-1 and J is TRBJ1-5; no check of the table's D call, TRBD1, against the DNA was made. TRBV21-1 is classified as a pseudogene. The CDR3 extends over 18 amino acids. This CDR3 is CASSNQGQSAMCNQPQHF. The CDR3 coding sequence is TGTGCCAGCAGCAACCAGGGACAGAGCGCCATGTGCAATCAGCCCCAGCATTTT.